The subject of this entry is one T cell receptor beta chain. It lacks a known antigen. The input lacks base qualities; no much larger clone sits a single base away. Different DNA sequences within this sample yield the same CDR3. This sample is part of a study of shared clonotypes between healthy human individuals (dated by TCRdb to about 2020). Background on the whole study: The cohort comprised a couple of women and a few men aged 18 to 49 years. Per donor, three plates each were used for CD4 naive and CD4 memory, two for CD8 naive, and one for CD8 memory. To estimate repertoire size and how much clonotype sharing occurs between individuals, the study deeply sequenced the blood TCR repertoires of several healthy adults. Different laboratories and diverse techniques were used to prepare libraries and sequence TCR repertoires, to increase sequencing depth and limit assay-specific biases. Per donor, leukapheresis produced somewhere between about 0.94 and 9 billion PBMCs. Points the paper makes about the study in general: Pairwise subsampling led to the expectation that sequencing depth would affect the degree of clonotype sharing among donors. Rarefaction of sorted-subset datasets indicated incomplete sequencing despite the large sequencing depth. Estimated clonotype richness was generally larger for naive than for memory subsets. Because the study included only a small number of donors, the genetic and exposure-history diversity represented was limited. Only blood was sampled, and tissue TCR repertoires likely differ from those in blood. About 5% of naive CD4, around 3.6% of naive CD8, roughly 2.4% of memory CD4, and around 0.42% of memory CD8 clonotypes were shared across a handful of donors. Compared with non-shared clonotypes, clonotypes shared by all four sorted-subset donors had higher generation probabilities.

Healthy HIV-negative adults with no recently reported acute infections or vaccinations were included as donors. Every donor was a Caucasian adult residing in Nashville, Tennessee, USA. Magnetic negative selection was used to enrich CD4+ T cells, after which naive cells were positively selected on CD45RA and the negative fraction became the memory subset. Blood was obtained by leukapheresis, after which PBMCs were separated by Ficoll-Histopaque density gradient centrifugation and cryopreserved in liquid nitrogen vapor phase. Analytical flow cytometry was used to check the purity and quantity of each magnetically sorted T cell population. Genomic DNA was isolated from each sorted fraction and quantified by UV absorbance on a Nanodrop 2000c. Using the deep immunoSEQ assay, multiplex PCR amplified TCR CDR3 regions from genomic DNA. For each cell subset, the extracted genomic DNA was distributed evenly across all wells of several immunoSEQ 96-well plates, and each plate served as one replicate. For sorted subsets, roughly 200 ng of genomic DNA, equivalent to 25,000 to 30,000 T cell genomes, went into each replicate PCR. Purified libraries were quantified with a Qubit 3.0 fluorometer, sized on a Bioanalyzer 2100, and re-quantified with the KAPA Library Quantification kit. Each immunoSEQ 96-well plate was sequenced on its own single-read 150-cycle Illumina NextSeq 550 flow cell. The study's own analysis went as follows. Because only junctional sequences without quality scores were contained in the immunoSEQ output, filtering matching that applied to full-length reads could not be performed. Sequences were annotated with PyIR, a Python wrapper for IgBLAST v1.9, and V/J genes and CDR3 were assigned using IMGT germline references. Reads with weak V/J assignments (E-value above 1e-6), missing CDR3, stop codons, out-of-frame junctions, or ambiguous translated residues were removed. A V3J clonotype was defined by an identical inferred V gene, J gene, and CDR3 amino acid sequence. Percentage overlap between repertoires was calculated by dividing the number of shared unique clonotypes by the size of the smaller repertoire. RTK rarefaction, the Chao1 estimator, and Recon v2.1 estimates of unobserved clonotypes were used to assess repertoire richness. OLGA was used to compute generation probabilities for all TCRbeta clonotypes that the gDNA method yielded from a handful of donors. Entries here come from immuneACCESS through TCRdb and include only in-frame sequences with V and J called. Some clones fail to appear in such tables; in the studies checked, an unresolved V gene covers under half of the shortfall, and the cause of the remainder is unknown. D and trimming come from the DNA, and the V and J calls and clone size come from that table. The sample records some 2,100,000 clones, approximately 95% of which are singletons. The top ten clones comprise approximately 0.13% of the sample.

Taken from cysteine to phenylalanine, the CDR3 has 15 residues. Only the CDR3 part of the read is kept: 45 bases, read in frame from the first base. Reading the germline V gene gives CDR1 MDHEN and CDR2 SYDVKM. V lost 6 bases and J lost 3 bases; the stretch between them is 18 bases long. The TCR was taken from a man in his late teens or twenties in good health. Material for sequencing was naive CD4+ T cells sorted from blood. This sample's cell subset or site label indicates: CD45RA+ positively selected. The sequence is built from TRBV28 and TRBJ2-7; TRBD2 is possibly the D segment (5 matching bases). The sequence in DNA is TGTGCCAGCAGATCCATCCTAGCCTTGGTCTACGAGCAGTACTTC. It codes for CASRSILALVYEQYF.